One sample yielded the 15 T cell receptor beta chains listed below, sequenced in a study of human T cells and chemical hapten exposure. The time point denotes: patch test 1, 2 weeks after DPC sensitization. Treatment reported: therapeutic diphenylcyclopropenone sensitization with weekly scalp DPC. TCRdb itself ran the RACE reads through MiXCR, one entry per CDR3 protein. Among tens of thousands of distinct CDR3 sequences, 7.5% to 9% were seen once, and the ten largest hold less than 2%. Sample: whole blood, taken in connection with sensitization to the hapten diphenylcyclopropenone (DPC). These receptors all come from a woman aged 25 to 39 with alopecia areata. Some clones in this sample may be carry-over from other donors' samples.

This clonotype came up many times. The CDR3 region has the DNA TGTGCCAGCAGTAGGACAGTGAACACTGAAGCTTTCTTT. Its protein product is CASSRTVNTEAFF. The chain links TRBV6-2 or TRBV6-3 to TRBJ1-1; D is possibly TRBD1 (6 bases). The CDR3 sequence is 13 residues long. Germline V gives CDR1 MNHEY, CDR2 SVGEGT. Trimming took off 5 bases at V and 0 bases at J, with 7 bases between the two ends.

This clonotype was detected many times. CDR3 protein: CASGLVKWGQGSQPQHF. The CDR3 DNA is TGTGCTAGTGGTTTGGTAAAATGGGGACAGGGGAGTCAGCCCCAGCATTTT. The rearrangement uses TRBV12-5 and TRBJ1-5; TRBD1 matches at 10 bases. Trimming took 0 bases from V and 6 from J; bases not matched to a gene: 8. This CDR3 comprises 17 residues. Germline V gives CDR1 LGHNT, CDR2 FRNRAP. Looking up the rest from reference TRBV12-5 and TRBJ1-5 gives the full variable domain: DARVTQTPRHKVTEMGQEVTMRCQPILGHNTVFWYRQTMMQGLELLAYFRNRAPLDDSGMPKDRFSAEMPDATLATLKIQPSEPRDSAVYFCASGLVKWGQGSQPQHFGDGTRLSIL.

At least ten counts were recorded for this clonotype. The rearrangement uses TRBV29-1 and TRBJ2-1; 9 positions match TRBD2. Per the germline V gene, CDR1 is SQVTM and CDR2 is ANQGSEA. The CDR3 is 13 residues long. V lost 5 bases and J lost 2; bases outside the gene matches: 1. CDR3 sequence reads: CSVRGGAYNEQFF. CDR3 sequence (DNA): TGCAGCGTTCGCGGGGGGGCCTACAATGAGCAGTTCTTC.

This clonotype was picked up a small number of times. CDR3 nucleotide sequence: TGCAGTGCTAGTTTCAGGGTCCAAGAGACCCAGTACTTC. It codes for CSASFRVQETQYF. V usage is TRBV20-1 and J usage is TRBJ2-5; D is perhaps TRBD1 (5 bases). V gave up 3 bases and J gave up 1 base, with 9 bases separating them. Germline-derived CDR1 and CDR2 are DFQATT and SNEGSKA (reference sequence). The CDR3 consists of 13 residues.

This clonotype appeared a few times. This rearrangement joins TRBV20-1 to TRBJ2-1; weak D call: TRBD1 (5 bases). The CDR3 has 12 amino acids. V was cut by 3 bases and J by 6 bases, with 9 bases left in between. The germline V gene has CDR1 DFQATT and CDR2 SNEGSKA (reference sequence). CDR3 coding DNA: TGCAGTGCTAGCAGGGTCCCCAATGAGCAGTTCTTC. Translation gives CSASRVPNEQFF.

The genes are TRBV27 and TRBJ1-4; D is uncertain. This CDR3 contains 14 residues. Trimming stripped 3 bases from V and 0 bases from J, with 5 bases between. Germline V gene lookup returns CDR1 MNHEY and CDR2 SMNVEV (reference sequence). As DNA, the CDR3 is TGTGCCAGCAGTTTCGGTGCAACTAATGAAAAACTGTTTTTT. It yields the protein CASSFGATNEKLFF.

This clonotype appeared many times. One end of the junction is discordant with germline, which a read error may explain. The chain has TRBV12-3 or TRBV12-4 and TRBJ1-1; D is possibly TRBD1 (6 bases). The CDR3 covers 14 residues. The CDR3 sequence is CASSLGGQNTEAFF. In DNA form, the CDR3 reads TGTGCCAGCAGCTTAGGGGGACAGAACACTGAAGCTTTCTTT.

This clonotype appeared a few times. The chain combines TRBV20-1 with TRBJ1-1; no clear D gene. V was clipped by 3 bases and J by 7 bases, with 9 bases between them. The CDR3 consists of 11 residues. Germline loops: CDR1 DFQATT, CDR2 SNEGSKA (reference sequence). CDR3 amino acids: CSASLMNEAFF. The CDR3 nucleotides read TGCAGTGCTAGCCTGATGAATGAAGCTTTCTTT.

This clonotype occurred a few times. The chain has TRBV5-1 and TRBJ1-1; maybe TRBD1 (6 bases). V lost 4 bases to trimming and J lost 4 bases, with 20 bases between them. This CDR3 has 16 amino acids. CDR1 and CDR2 (germline): SGHRS, YFSETQ. CDR3 loop: CASSPNIGGAGTEAFF. The CDR3 nucleotides read TGCGCCAGCAGCCCCAACATCGGGGGCGCGGGCACTGAAGCTTTCTTT.

This clonotype has ten or more counts. The gene calls are TRBV12-3 or TRBV12-4 and TRBJ2-2, with TRBD1 as a possible D gene (5 bases). The CDR3 is 18 residues long. The V gene lost 6 bases and the J gene lost 4 bases, with 24 bases spanning the gap. CDR3 in amino acids: CASRFPVQGKASTGELFF. For the CDR3, the DNA is TGTGCCAGCAGGTTCCCCGTTCAGGGAAAGGCCTCCACCGGGGAGCTGTTTTTT.

V is TRBV20-1 and J is TRBJ2-1, with D perhaps matching TRBD1 or TRBD2 (7 bases each). With 5 bases removed from V and 0 bases from J, the gap between germline ends came to 14 bases. The CDR3 loop spans 15 amino acids. Germline lookup yields CDR1 DFQATT and CDR2 SNEGSKA (reference sequence). The CDR3 nucleotides read TGCAGTGCTGCCAGGGGGGGGGCCTCCTACAATGAGCAGTTCTTC. This encodes CSAARGGASYNEQFF.

V is TRBV11-2 and J is TRBJ1-2, with TRBD1 as a possible D gene (6 bases). The CDR3 has 14 residues. Germline assignment: CDR1 SGHAT and CDR2 FQNNGV. V gave up 6 bases and J gave up 4 bases, with 15 bases separating them. CDR3 loop: CASRREQGFYGYTF. The CDR3 DNA is TGTGCCAGCAGGAGAGAACAGGGCTTCTATGGCTACACCTTC.

The rearrangement joins TRBV7-2 to TRBJ1-1, with a weak D call TRBD1 (5 bases). This CDR3 has 13 residues. The V gene lost 5 bases and the J gene lost 1 base, with 8 bases spanning the gap. Germline values: CDR1 SGHTA, CDR2 FQGNSA. CDR3 region: CASSIGQNTEAFF. The CDR3 DNA is TGTGCCAGCAGCATCGGACAGAACACTGAAGCTTTCTTT.

This clonotype was detected many times. The chain employs TRBV11-2 and TRBJ2-7, with a possible D match to TRBD2 (5 bases). Germline lookup yields CDR1 SGHAT and CDR2 FQNNGV. Trimming removed 4 bases from V and 6 bases from J, with 10 bases in between. The CDR3 totals 12 residues. In DNA form, the CDR3 reads TGTGCCAGCAGCTCCGGACTTCGCGAGCAGTACTTC. Its translation is CASSSGLREQYF. Variable domain in full (rest from reference TRBV11-2 and TRBJ2-7): EAGVAQSPRYKIIEKRQSVAFWCNPISGHATLYWYQQILGQGPKLLIQFQNNGVVDDSQLPKDRFSAERLKGVDSTLKIQPAKLEDSAVYLCASSSGLREQYFGPGTRLTVT.

There are many counts of this clonotype. J is TRBJ2-1 and V is TRBV3-1, with TRBD2 as a possible D gene (5 bases). CDR1 is LGHDT and CDR2 is YNNKEL in the germline V gene (reference sequence). This CDR3 is 13 amino acids long. Trimming pared 3 bases from V and 7 bases from J, leaving 10 bases between. The CDR3 nucleotides are TGTGCCAGCAGCCAGACTACTGCGAATGAGCAGTTCTTC. Translating gives CASSQTTANEQFF.